The rows below give T cell receptor beta chains drawn from one sample of a study of post-analysis software for immune sequencing data. TCRdb passed the PCR reads through MiXCR, listing each CDR3 protein once. The sample records 450,000 to 700,000 distinct CDR3 sequences, roughly 40% being singletons. Sequencing was done on a sample of blood. The receptors were sampled from a girl between 5 and 17 years old with multiple sclerosis. Both conserved end residues are part of each CDR3. The order of the fields is D gene, V gene, J gene, clone size, CDR3 DNA, CDR3 protein. D genes are given only for firm matches. Clone sizes are given selectively: once, few, many, or a class where the clone is expanded.

d_call: -
v_call: TRBV5-1
j_call: TRBJ1-6
clone_size: -
cdr3_nt: TGCGCCAGCAGCTTGGGAGGGGCGCGGTATTCACCCCTCCACTTT
cdr3_aa: CASSLGGARYSPLHF

d_call: -
v_call: TRBV6-5
j_call: TRBJ1-1
clone_size: -
cdr3_nt: TGTGCCAGCAGTTACAATGCGGGGTTCGGCACTGAAGCTTTCTTT
cdr3_aa: CASSYNAGFGTEAFF

d_call: -
v_call: TRBV6-5
j_call: TRBJ2-3
clone_size: few
cdr3_nt: TGTGCCAGCAGGCCGGGGTCGGGTGTGGGCACAGATACGCAGTATTTT
cdr3_aa: CASRPGSGVGTDTQYF

d_call: TRBD2
v_call: TRBV12-3/TRBV12-4
j_call: TRBJ2-5
clone_size: -
cdr3_nt: TGTGCCAGCAGTTTAGGATCACGGGGGGAGCAGTACTTC
cdr3_aa: CASSLGSRGEQYF

d_call: TRBD2
v_call: TRBV20-1
j_call: TRBJ2-3
clone_size: -
cdr3_nt: TGCAGTGCTAGATCTGGGACTAGCGAACGTTACGATACGCAGTATTTT
cdr3_aa: CSARSGTSERYDTQYF

d_call: -
v_call: TRBV6-5
j_call: TRBJ1-1
clone_size: once
cdr3_nt: TGTGCCAGCAGTCGCCCAGGGGCGGGTGAAGCTTTCTTT
cdr3_aa: CASSRPGAGEAFF

d_call: TRBD1
v_call: TRBV4-2
j_call: TRBJ1-2
clone_size: -
cdr3_nt: TGTGCCAGCAGCCAGGTGGGACAGGATAACCATGGCTACACCTTC
cdr3_aa: CASSQVGQDNHGYTF

d_call: -
v_call: TRBV4-1
j_call: TRBJ2-5
clone_size: -
cdr3_nt: TGCGCCAGCAGCCAAGGGAGGCCAGACTGGCAAGAGACCCAGTACTTC
cdr3_aa: CASSQGRPDWQETQYF

d_call: -
v_call: TRBV20-1
j_call: TRBJ2-7
clone_size: -
cdr3_nt: TGCAGTGCTCCCTGGACGGGCGAGCAGTACTTC
cdr3_aa: CSAPWTGEQYF

d_call: TRBD2
v_call: TRBV5-1
j_call: TRBJ2-5
clone_size: few
cdr3_nt: TGCGCCAGCAGCCGGAGACTAGCAGAGACCCAGTACTTC
cdr3_aa: CASSRRLAETQYF

d_call: -
v_call: TRBV25-1
j_call: TRBJ2-6
clone_size: -
cdr3_nt: TGTGCCAGTAGGCAAAACGGGGCCAACGTCCTGACTTTC
cdr3_aa: CASRQNGANVLTF

d_call: -
v_call: TRBV3-1
j_call: TRBJ2-5
clone_size: -
cdr3_nt: TGTGCCAGCAGCCAAGCGCAGCGGCTGGCGGGGGAGACCCAGTACTTC
cdr3_aa: CASSQAQRLAGETQYF

d_call: -
v_call: TRBV12-3/TRBV12-4
j_call: TRBJ1-5
clone_size: few
cdr3_nt: TGTGCCAGCAGCCGAACAGGGCCACGGGGGCCCCAGCATTTT
cdr3_aa: CASSRTGPRGPQHF

d_call: TRBD1
v_call: TRBV7-3
j_call: TRBJ1-2
clone_size: once
cdr3_nt: TGTGCCAGCAGCTTATTTTTTAACAGTCAGGGGGTTACGGCCCTTTATGGCTACACCTTC
cdr3_aa: CASSLFFNSQGVTALYGYTF

d_call: -
v_call: TRBV5-1
j_call: TRBJ1-2
clone_size: many
cdr3_nt: TGCGCCAGCAGCTGGAATCGGGGGGCAAATGGCTACACCTTC
cdr3_aa: CASSWNRGANGYTF

d_call: -
v_call: TRBV5-1
j_call: TRBJ2-4
clone_size: -
cdr3_nt: TGCGCCAGCAGCAGGGACTTCGGGGAGCAGTACTTC
cdr3_aa: CASSRDFGEQYF

d_call: -
v_call: TRBV7-9
j_call: TRBJ2-7
clone_size: -
cdr3_nt: TGTGCCAGCAGCTTAGGTGATGTTAAGGTCTACGAGCAGTACTTC
cdr3_aa: CASSLGDVKVYEQYF

d_call: -
v_call: TRBV7-2
j_call: TRBJ2-3
clone_size: -
cdr3_nt: TGTGCCAGCAGCTTAGCGGGAGCCACGGGGAGCACAGATACGCAGTATTTT
cdr3_aa: CASSLAGATGSTDTQYF

d_call: -
v_call: TRBV20-1
j_call: TRBJ1-2
clone_size: few
cdr3_nt: TGCAGTGGGACACCGGGTGGCTACACCTTC
cdr3_aa: CSGTPGGYTF

d_call: -
v_call: TRBV27
j_call: TRBJ2-7
clone_size: few
cdr3_nt: TGTGCCAGCAGTTCAGAAGTTGGTGCTCCCGAGCAGTACTTC
cdr3_aa: CASSSEVGAPEQYF

d_call: TRBD2
v_call: TRBV6-5
j_call: TRBJ2-1
clone_size: -
cdr3_nt: TGTGCCAGCAGTTACGGGAGGGGCAGCCCGGGAGAGGAGCAGTTCTTC
cdr3_aa: CASSYGRGSPGEEQFF

d_call: -
v_call: TRBV5-1
j_call: TRBJ1-6
clone_size: -
cdr3_nt: TGCGCCAGCAGCCCCCTTGGACAAAATAATTCACCCCTCCACTTT
cdr3_aa: CASSPLGQNNSPLHF

d_call: -
v_call: TRBV9
j_call: TRBJ1-1
clone_size: -
cdr3_nt: TGTGCCAGCAGCGCGACAGTCACCATGAACACTGAAGCTTTCTTT
cdr3_aa: CASSATVTMNTEAFF

d_call: -
v_call: TRBV12-3/TRBV12-4
j_call: TRBJ2-5
clone_size: -
cdr3_nt: TGTGCCAGCAGGCGGGCCCTCTTGGAGCAGTACTTC
cdr3_aa: CASRRALLEQYF

d_call: TRBD2
v_call: TRBV9
j_call: TRBJ2-1
clone_size: -
cdr3_nt: TGTGCCAGCAGCCCACTAGCGGGGGAGTCCAATGAGCAGTTCTTC
cdr3_aa: CASSPLAGESNEQFF

d_call: TRBD1
v_call: TRBV5-6
j_call: TRBJ2-1
clone_size: -
cdr3_nt: TGTGCCAGCAGGCGAACAGGGGGCTTCCTCTACAATGAGCAGTTCTTC
cdr3_aa: CASRRTGGFLYNEQFF

d_call: -
v_call: TRBV5-1
j_call: TRBJ1-1
clone_size: -
cdr3_nt: TGCGCCAGCAGCAGGCGGGAGGGACAAGACACTGAAGCTTTCTTT
cdr3_aa: CASSRREGQDTEAFF

d_call: -
v_call: TRBV5-5
j_call: TRBJ2-3
clone_size: -
cdr3_nt: TGTGCCAGCAGCCTACCGCGGGGGCCCACAGATACGCAGTATTTT
cdr3_aa: CASSLPRGPTDTQYF

d_call: TRBD1
v_call: TRBV2
j_call: TRBJ1-2
clone_size: -
cdr3_nt: TGTGCCAGCGGAACAACCACAGGGGGCTTCGGCTATGGCTACACCTTC
cdr3_aa: CASGTTTGGFGYGYTF

d_call: -
v_call: TRBV9
j_call: TRBJ2-7
clone_size: -
cdr3_nt: TGTGCCAGCAGCGTAGCGGACGCTACCTACGAGCAGTACTTC
cdr3_aa: CASSVADATYEQYF

d_call: -
v_call: TRBV6-4
j_call: TRBJ2-1
clone_size: -
cdr3_nt: TGTGCCAGCAGTGACTCCTGGTACAATGAGCAGTTCTTC
cdr3_aa: CASSDSWYNEQFF

d_call: -
v_call: TRBV6-2/TRBV6-3
j_call: TRBJ2-5
clone_size: -
cdr3_nt: TGTGCCAGCAGTTACTCGTTCGCCTCGGAGGATGAGCAGTACTTC
cdr3_aa: CASSYSFASEDEQYF

d_call: -
v_call: TRBV6-6
j_call: TRBJ2-1
clone_size: -
cdr3_nt: TGTGCCAGCAGTCCTAGATTGGGAGGAGAGCAGTTCTTC
cdr3_aa: CASSPRLGGEQFF